These 19 T cell receptor beta chains were all obtained from the same sample, sequenced in a study of early T cells in non-severe SARS-CoV-2 infection (dated by TCRdb to about 2021). Library prep was done by 5' RACE. The sequencer was a NextSeq 500. The public reads were quality trimmed at Q25 with fastp and then assembled into clones with MiXCR by TCRdb, keeping productive beta chains. For every CDR3 protein sequence, its rows merge into one entry that carries the most common genes and DNA. Here the sample has about 76,000 distinct CDR3 sequences; approximately 10% occur a single time. 4% to 5% of the sample is taken by the ten largest. Sample: whole blood. Source of these receptors: an adult who was a healthcare worker with PCR-confirmed SARS-CoV-2 infection or an uninfected control (not recorded which).

This clonotype was detected a few times. The J gene is TRBJ1-2, the V gene TRBV12-3 or TRBV12-4; D remains ambiguous. The CDR3 contains 14 residues. Trimming took 6 bases from V and 4 from J, leaving 15 bases between them. The CDR3, as DNA: TGTGCCAGCAGCCCTAACGTCGGGTTCTATGGCTACACCTTC. Amino acid sequence: CASSPNVGFYGYTF.

The V and J genes are TRBV29-1 and TRBJ2-7; D unresolved. V was shortened by 4 bases and J by 6 bases, with 13 bases between the two germline ends. Germline CDR1 reads SQVTM; CDR2 reads ANQGSEA. This CDR3 has 12 residues. This CDR3 reads CSVVMQFGEQYF. The CDR3 bases are TGCAGCGTTGTTATGCAGTTCGGCGAGCAGTACTTC.

The chain couples TRBV19 to TRBJ2-1; D unresolved. The CDR3 is 13 amino acids. Trimming took 3 bases from V and 1 from J, leaving 4 bases between them. The germline V gene encodes CDR1 LNHDA and CDR2 SQIVND (reference sequence). The CDR3 sequence: CASSITSYNEQFF. CDR3 in DNA: TGTGCCAGTAGTATCACTTCCTACAATGAGCAGTTCTTC. The full variable domain, rest sourced from reference TRBV19 and TRBJ2-1, is DGGITQSPKYLFRKEGQNVTLSCEQNLNHDAMYWYRQDPGQGLRLIYYSQIVNDFQKGDIAEGYSVSREKKESFPLTVTSAQKNPTAFYLCASSITSYNEQFFGPGTRLTVL.

This clonotype has ten or more counts. The genes are TRBV14 and TRBJ2-7, with D perhaps TRBD1 (6 bases). The germline V and J ends were trimmed by 3 bases and 5 bases, with 20 bases remaining between them. The V gene's germline CDR1 is SGHDN and CDR2 FVKESK. This CDR3 spans 16 amino acids. CDR3 sequence: CASSHRRQAIPHEQYF. CDR3 nucleotide sequence: TGTGCCAGCAGCCACAGAAGACAGGCGATTCCCCACGAGCAGTACTTC.

In the case of this clonotype: One end of the junction fails to match germline, which may point to a read error. The genes are TRBV7-9 and TRBJ2-1, with D maybe TRBD2 (6 bases). CDR3 length equals 15 residues. CDR1 and CDR2 from the germline V gene are SEHNR and FQNEAQ (reference sequence). The CDR3 protein is CASSLGGLEYNKQFF. The CDR3 region has the DNA TGTGCCAGCAGCCTGGGGGGACTGGAGTACAATAAGCAGTTCTTC.

This clonotype was observed a handful of times. The chain couples TRBV5-1 to TRBJ2-3; D is possibly TRBD1 (6 bases). V was pared by 6 bases and J by 3 bases, with 20 bases between. The CDR3 is 16 amino acids. Looked up from germline, CDR1 is SGHRS and CDR2 is YFSETQ. The CDR3 bases are TGCGCCAGCAAGTTTGGACGCCGAACAGGGACAGATACGCAGTATTTT. Amino acids: CASKFGRRTGTDTQYF.

The table lists this clonotype with many counts. The chain couples TRBV15 to TRBJ2-1, with D possibly TRBD2 on 5 matching bases. The CDR3 loop spans 15 amino acids. The germline CDR1 and CDR2 sequences are LNHNV and YYDKDF (reference sequence). Trimming removed 5 bases at V and 0 bases at J, with 11 bases between. The CDR3 coding sequence is TGTGCCACCAGCCGGGGTTGGAGCTCCTACAATGAGCAGTTCTTC. It yields the protein CATSRGWSSYNEQFF.

This clonotype appeared a single time. The J gene is TRBJ1-2, the V gene TRBV10-3; D is unclear. Germline CDR1 and CDR2: ENHRY and SYGVKD. V lost 2 bases and J lost 4, with 14 bases in between. The CDR3 is made up of 15 amino acids. CDR3 DNA sequence: TGTGCCATCAGTGAGCGAAGAGAGGCGGGCTATGGCTACACCTTC. This gives the protein CAISERREAGYGYTF.

V and J are TRBV5-4 and TRBJ2-3, with D perhaps TRBD2 (5 bases). Trimming pared 0 bases from V and 3 bases from J, leaving 11 bases between. The CDR3 sequence is 15 residues long. The germline V gene encodes CDR1 SGHNT and CDR2 YYREEE (reference sequence). In nucleotides, the CDR3 is TGTGCCAGCAGCTTGGAGTTTAGGAGGACAGATACGCAGTATTTT. This translates into CASSLEFRRTDTQYF.

This clonotype was found many times. The rearrangement uses TRBV11-2 and TRBJ1-1; 10 bases are a match to TRBD1. The germline V gene encodes CDR1 SGHAT and CDR2 FQNNGV. V was clipped by 1 base and J by 0 bases; unmatched bases: 14. The CDR3 contains 20 residues. CDR3: CASSLGLSGTGAGMNTEAFF. CDR3 DNA sequence: TGTGCCAGCAGCTTAGGCCTTTCCGGGACAGGGGCGGGAATGAACACTGAAGCTTTCTTT. The full variable domain, its missing parts supplied by reference TRBV11-2 and TRBJ1-1, is EAGVAQSPRYKIIEKRQSVAFWCNPISGHATLYWYQQILGQGPKLLIQFQNNGVVDDSQLPKDRFSAERLKGVDSTLKIQPAKLEDSAVYLCASSLGLSGTGAGMNTEAFFGQGTRLTVV.

This chain links TRBV12-3 or TRBV12-4 with TRBJ2-7, with D possibly matching TRBD2 (7 bases). The V gene lost 6 bases and the J gene lost 5 bases, with 14 bases spanning the gap. This CDR3 region has 13 residues. CDR3 bases: TGTGCCAGCAGACGGGAGGAGGGGGACGAGCAGTACTTC. This translates into CASRREEGDEQYF.

This clonotype was seen repeatedly, ten times or more. The gene calls are TRBV7-8 and TRBJ2-1; possible D gene TRBD1, 5 bases. The length of the CDR3 is 13 residues. Germline assignment: CDR1 SGHVS and CDR2 FQNEAQ. Trimming stripped 2 bases from V and 6 bases from J, with 8 bases between. As DNA, the CDR3 is TGTGCCAGCAGCTTACGCAGGGTCAATGAGCAGTTCTTC. Encoded protein: CASSLRRVNEQFF.

This clonotype was seen a handful of times. V and J are TRBV6-5 and TRBJ1-1; 7 positions agree with TRBD1. Germline CDR1 and CDR2: MNHEY and SVGAGI. The ends lost 2 bases at V and 7 bases at J; junction bases unmatched: 10. The CDR3 runs 15 residues. DNA of the CDR3: TGTGCCAGCAGTTACCTTACGGCAGGGGGGAATGAAGCTTTCTTT. It yields the protein CASSYLTAGGNEAFF.

This clonotype was seen at least ten times. This chain links TRBV30 with TRBJ1-5; 7 positions match TRBD1. V shed 2 bases and J 5 bases; nucleotides not matched to a gene: 3. Germline V gene sequence: CDR1 GTSNPN, CDR2 SVGIG (reference sequence). The CDR3 consists of 13 residues. Here the CDR3 DNA reads TGTGCCTGGAGTCCACAGGGGCATCAGCCCCAGCATTTT. Amino acids: CAWSPQGHQPQHF.

Only a few counts were recorded for this clonotype. The V and J genes are TRBV14 and TRBJ2-1; D not certain. Germline V CDR1 and CDR2: SGHDN, FVKESK. Trimming stripped 1 base from V and 6 bases from J, with 13 bases between. This CDR3 is built from 15 residues. The CDR3 region is CASSQGRTVVNEQFF. Here the CDR3 DNA reads TGTGCCAGCAGCCAAGGAAGGACGGTTGTCAATGAGCAGTTCTTC.

The V and J genes are TRBV20-1 and TRBJ2-7; 8 bases fit TRBD1. Germline CDR1 reads DFQATT; CDR2 reads SNEGSKA (reference sequence). CDR3 length: 13 amino acids. V trimming: 3 bases; J trimming: 3 bases; junction bases outside the gene matches: 4. The CDR3, as DNA: TGCAGTGCTAGGACAGGGGACGGCTACGAGCAGTACTTC. Translating gives CSARTGDGYEQYF.

This clonotype is deemed medium-sized. V usage is TRBV7-3 and J usage is TRBJ2-1; weak D call: TRBD2 (5 bases). The CDR3 runs 14 residues. Germline V gene data show CDR1 as SGHTA and CDR2 as FQGTGA. V lost 1 base, J lost 9 bases, and 13 bases lay in between. The CDR3 region is CASSLNGAGTEQFF. In nucleotides, the CDR3 is TGTGCCAGCAGCTTAAATGGCGCGGGTACTGAGCAGTTCTTC.

The table lists this clonotype with a few counts. The J gene is TRBJ2-5, the V gene TRBV6-5; perhaps TRBD1 as D (6 bases). Germline lookup yields CDR1 MNHEY and CDR2 SVGAGI. V was trimmed by 7 bases and J by 12 bases, leaving 21 bases between them. This CDR3 is 13 amino acids long. The CDR3 is CASTQGRASPKYF. CDR3 coding DNA: TGTGCCAGCACCCAGGGGCGGGCCTCCCCGAAGTACTTC.

This clonotype was counted ten times or more. The rearrangement joins TRBV9 to TRBJ2-7; tentatively, D is TRBD1 or TRBD2 (5 bases each). Germline V gene lookup returns CDR1 SGDLS and CDR2 YYNGEE. The CDR3 covers 13 residues. The V gene lost 5 bases and the J gene lost 5 bases, with 14 bases spanning the gap. CDR3 DNA sequence: TGTGCCAGCAGACCCGATGGGGGAAACGAGCAGTACTTC. Its translation is CASRPDGGNEQYF.